The 24 T cell receptor beta chains listed next were all sequenced from one sample in a study of OX40 agonist ivuxolimab in advanced cancers. Sequencing used immunoSEQ multiplex PCR; TCRdb keeps in-frame clones, though not all of them. The sample lists fewer than 85,000 clones, around 81% seen once, with less than 4.5% in the top ten. The sample was CD4+ or CD8+ T cells sorted from blood, taken in a trial of the OX40 agonist ivuxolimab. The receptors shown here come from an adult with an advanced solid tumor such as melanoma, head and neck, liver or kidney cancer.

J is TRBJ2-7 and V is TRBV5-1, with D perhaps TRBD2 (5 bases). The CDR3 is 11 amino acids. Germline V gives CDR1 SGHRS, CDR2 YFSETQ. V shed 4 bases and J shed 3 bases, with 5 bases lying between them. CDR3 in DNA: TGCGCCAGCAGCGAGGGCTACGAGCAGTACTTC. Amino acid sequence: CASSEGYEQYF.

The chain combines TRBV11-1 with TRBJ2-3; D might be TRBD1 (6 bases). The CDR3 loop spans 15 amino acids. Trimming took 0 bases from V and 3 from J, leaving 10 bases between them. Germline CDR1 is SGHAT and CDR2 is FQDESV (reference sequence). The CDR3, as DNA: TGTGCCAGCAGCTTAGCGTGGGGGCCTACAGATACGCAGTATTTT. Protein product: CASSLAWGPTDTQYF.

The rearrangement links TRBV5-5 to TRBJ2-1; maybe TRBD2 (6 bases). The CDR3 has 15 amino acids. Germline CDR1 and CDR2: SGHKS and YYEKEE (reference sequence). With 0 bases removed from V and 6 bases from J, the gap between germline ends came to 13 bases. CDR3 residues: CASSLGGLHVNEQFF. In DNA, the CDR3 is TGTGCCAGCAGCTTGGGGGGACTCCACGTCAATGAGCAGTTCTTC.

V and J are TRBV2 and TRBJ1-1, with unresolved D. Germline V gene sequence: CDR1 SNHLY, CDR2 FYNNEI. Trimming stripped 4 bases from V and 2 bases from J, with 17 bases between. The length of the CDR3 is 16 residues. The CDR3 DNA follows: TGTGCCAGCAGTGTTCTTTTGACGAGCACTAACACTGAAGCTTTCTTT. It specifies CASSVLLTSTNTEAFF.

Concerning this clone: Its ends do not fully match the called genes, so a read error is possible. The chain is built from TRBV6-1 and TRBJ1-5; D uncertain. The CDR3 length is 13 residues. Germline-derived CDR1 and CDR2 are MNHNS and SASEGT. CDR3 region: CASSQANYQPQHF. In DNA form, the CDR3 reads TGTGCCAGCAGTCAAGCAAACTATCAGCCCCAGCATTTT.

The chain is built from TRBV6-4 and TRBJ2-1; 11 positions match TRBD1. The CDR3 sequence is 14 residues long. V trimming: 7 bases; J trimming: 11 bases; junction bases outside the gene matches: 10. CDR1 MRHNA and CDR2 SNTAGT come from the germline V gene. CDR3 sequence (DNA): TGTGCCAGCACTACAGGACAGGGGGCATGTAAGCAGTTCTTC. This translates into CASTTGQGACKQFF.

This sequence joins TRBV9 and TRBJ2-3, with TRBD2 matching 11 bases. The V segment lost 0 bases and the J segment 4 bases; nucleotides outside the gene matches: 4. The CDR3 is 16 residues long. Per germline, CDR1 SGDLS and CDR2 YYNGEE. CDR3 region: CASSVGNSGGADTQYF. CDR3 DNA: TGTGCCAGCAGCGTAGGTAATAGCGGGGGGGCAGATACGCAGTATTTT.

The J gene is TRBJ1-2, the V gene TRBV5-6; D not resolved. In germline, CDR1 is SGHDT, CDR2 YYEEEE. The CDR3 loop spans 11 amino acids. V was cut by 7 bases and J by 7 bases, with 11 bases left in between. For the CDR3, the DNA is TGTGCCAGCGATCGGGGATCTGGCTACACCTTC. Protein sequence: CASDRGSGYTF.

V is TRBV10-3 and J is TRBJ1-2; D possibly corresponds to TRBD1 (6 bases). This CDR3 contains 14 residues. Trimming pared 4 bases from V and 6 bases from J, leaving 15 bases between. CDR1 and CDR2 (germline): ENHRY, SYGVKD. The CDR3 nucleotides are TGTGCCATCAGTGGGGGGGGCGGTTCGAATGGCTACACCTTC. Protein sequence: CAISGGGGSNGYTF.

V usage is TRBV7-5 and J usage is TRBJ1-1. TRBV7-5 is a recognized pseudogene. The CDR3 totals 14 residues. CDR3 bases: TGTGCCAGATTGAGACCCTTAAAAAAAGCGGAAGCTTTCTTT. This sequence encodes CARLRPLKKAEAFF.

The J gene is TRBJ1-2, the V gene TRBV7-9, with TRBD1 matching 7 bases. The CDR3 runs to 13 residues. Per the germline V gene, CDR1 is SEHNR and CDR2 is FQNEAQ (reference sequence). V was pared by 7 bases and J by 6 bases, with 8 bases of the junction left unmatched. The CDR3 nucleotides are TGTGCCAGCACAATGGAGGGGGCGGATGGCTACACCTTC. This encodes CASTMEGADGYTF.

This clone was counted once. The V gene is TRBV7-3, the J gene TRBJ2-2; D is perhaps TRBD1 or TRBD2 (5 bases each). Trimming stripped 2 bases from V and 6 bases from J, with 7 bases between. CDR1 is SGHTA, CDR2 FQGTGA, per germline. The CDR3 consists of 13 residues. CDR3 sequence reads: CASSLGGSGELFF. CDR3 bases: TGTGCCAGCAGCTTAGGGGGATCCGGGGAGCTGTTTTTT.

J is TRBJ1-5 and V is TRBV19; TRBD1 aligns across 9 bases. With 7 bases clipped from V and 0 bases from J, the junction kept 10 bases outside the gene matches. Per germline, CDR1 LNHDA and CDR2 SQIVND (reference sequence). The CDR3 runs 17 residues. The CDR3 is CASTGTGGQYSNQPQHF. DNA for the CDR3: TGTGCCAGTACCGGAACAGGGGGCCAGTATAGCAATCAGCCCCAGCATTTT.

The chain is built from TRBV9 and TRBJ2-2; D is perhaps TRBD1 (6 bases). The CDR3 loop spans 18 amino acids. V was pared by 4 bases and J by 3 bases, with 22 bases between. Germline-derived CDR1 and CDR2 are SGDLS and YYNGEE. The CDR3 here is CASSLKNSGETYTGELFF. The CDR3, as DNA: TGTGCCAGCAGCTTAAAAAACTCAGGGGAAACCTACACCGGGGAGCTGTTTTTT.

The chain employs TRBV6-1 and TRBJ2-5; TRBD1 or TRBD2 may be the D gene (5 bases each). The DNA end is a closer match to TRBJ2-7, so the J assignment may be wrong. The CDR3 is 14 amino acids. Germline V gene data show CDR1 as MNHNS and CDR2 as SASEGT. The CDR3 here is CASSSIGTAYEQYF. The CDR3 DNA reads as TGTGCCAGCAGTTCCATAGGGACGGCCTACGAGCAGTACTTC.

The chain links TRBV15 to TRBJ2-7; D not certain. CDR3 length: 15 residues. The V and J ends lost 0 bases and 0 bases respectively, with 9 bases between them. Germline CDR1 and CDR2: LNHNV and YYDKDF (reference sequence). The CDR3 spells CATSRDLLTSYEQYF. The CDR3 DNA sequence: TGTGCCACCAGCAGAGATTTATTAACCTCCTACGAGCAGTACTTC.

The J gene is TRBJ1-1, the V gene TRBV6-1; no firm D call. Germline V gene sequence: CDR1 MNHNS, CDR2 SASEGT. The CDR3 has 12 amino acids. Trimming removed 5 bases at V and 5 bases at J, with 9 bases between. The CDR3 sequence: CASSFLGTEAFF. The CDR3 DNA sequence: TGTGCCAGCAGTTTTCTTGGGACTGAAGCTTTCTTT.

The chain employs TRBV9 and TRBJ1-1; D ambiguous. Per germline, CDR1 SGDLS and CDR2 YYNGEE. The CDR3 is 13 amino acids. Trimming removed 0 bases at V and 8 bases at J, with 11 bases between. The CDR3 protein is CASSVGTEIEAFF. The CDR3, as DNA: TGTGCCAGCAGCGTAGGTACCGAGATAGAAGCTTTCTTT.

This chain uses TRBV9 with TRBJ1-6, with D possibly TRBD1 on 6 matching bases. Germline assignment: CDR1 SGDLS and CDR2 YYNGEE. The V end was cut by 4 bases, the J end by 13 bases, with 15 bases between. This CDR3 region has 13 residues. DNA for the CDR3: TGTGCCAGCAGCACAGGGACACCCGTTCCCCTCCACTTT. Its translation is CASSTGTPVPLHF.

The chain joins TRBV19 to TRBJ2-5, with D tentatively TRBD1 (8 bases). V was trimmed by 2 bases and J by 4 bases, leaving 11 bases between them. CDR3 length: 14 amino acids. In germline, CDR1 is LNHDA, CDR2 SQIVND (reference sequence). The DNA for the CDR3 is TGTGCCAGTAGTATAACAGGGGGGGGAGAGACCCAGTACTTC. Translation gives CASSITGGGETQYF.

This chain links TRBV7-3 with TRBJ2-3; TRBD2 matches 7 bases. Germline V gives CDR1 SGHTA, CDR2 FQGTGA. There are 15 residues in the CDR3. V trimming: 1 base; J trimming: 5 bases; junction bases outside the gene matches: 6. The CDR3 sequence: CASSLKRGPGDTQYF. The CDR3, as DNA: TGTGCCAGCAGCTTAAAGCGGGGCCCCGGAGATACGCAGTATTTT. Complete variable domain (other parts from reference TRBV7-3 and TRBJ2-3): GAGVSQTPSNKVTEKGKYVELRCDPISGHTALYWYRQSLGQGPEFLIYFQGTGAADDSGLPNDRFFAVRPEGSVSTLKIQRTERGDSAVYLCASSLKRGPGDTQYFGPGTRLTVL.

This chain joins TRBV19 and TRBJ1-6; no firm D call. Trimming removed 6 bases from V and 11 bases from J, with 14 bases in between. From germline, CDR1 is LNHDA and CDR2 SQIVND (reference sequence). The length of the CDR3 is 13 residues. CDR3 sequence: CASSSDFLAPLHF. As DNA, the CDR3 is TGTGCCAGTAGCTCGGACTTCCTCGCACCCCTCCACTTT. Full variable domain (rest looked up from reference TRBV19 and TRBJ1-6): DGGITQSPKYLFRKEGQNVTLSCEQNLNHDAMYWYRQDPGQGLRLIYYSQIVNDFQKGDIAEGYSVSREKKESFPLTVTSAQKNPTAFYLCASSSDFLAPLHFGNGTRLTVT.

This clone was detected once. V and J are TRBV5-6 and TRBJ2-1; 7 bases line up with TRBD2. Germline CDR1 SGHDT, CDR2 YYEEEE. V trimming: 3 bases; J trimming: 3 bases; junction bases outside the gene matches: 12. CDR3 length: 17 amino acids. This CDR3 reads CASSSRPGRGNYNEQFF. Here the CDR3 DNA reads TGTGCCAGCAGCTCCCGACCCGGGCGGGGGAACTACAATGAGCAGTTCTTC.

The chain recombines TRBV9 with TRBJ1-1; a weak D match, TRBD1 (5 bases). The CDR3 extends over 15 amino acids. V lost 4 bases, J lost 0 bases, and 13 bases lay in between. Germline V gene lookup returns CDR1 SGDLS and CDR2 YYNGEE. CDR3 protein: CASSPGGFMNTEAFF. The CDR3 DNA reads as TGTGCCAGCAGCCCCGGGGGGTTCATGAACACTGAAGCTTTCTTT.